The source of this T cell receptor (beta chain) is a study of T cell repertoires in cytomegalovirus infection. Study-wide background: An indication of both CMV infection and matching HLA type came from public TCR beta signatures. General study findings and limits: Individuals carrying CMV plus the relevant HLA were identified by cumulative frequency of public TCR beta families. HLA-C-restricted, CMV-specific TCR beta clonotypes were dominant ex vivo.

Trimming pared 6 bases from V and 6 bases from J, leaving 12 bases between. This CDR3 comprises 13 residues. This clonotype was picked up a small number of times. Its antigen is as yet unknown. TCRdb recomputed calls from the reads with MiXCR, one row per CDR3 protein. Here the sample spans fewer than 700,000 distinct CDR3 sequences, approximately 24% being singletons. What was sequenced was CD8+ T cells from PBMCs. This clonotype was obtained from a human donor in good health (CMV status not recorded). Some clones in this sample may be carry-over from other donors' samples. The rearrangement joins TRBV12-3 or TRBV12-4 to TRBJ2-1; perhaps D is TRBD1 or TRBD2 (6 bases each). In DNA, the CDR3 is TGTGCCAGCAGGATGGGGGGCCTCAATGAGCAGTTCTTC. Protein product: CASRMGGLNEQFF.